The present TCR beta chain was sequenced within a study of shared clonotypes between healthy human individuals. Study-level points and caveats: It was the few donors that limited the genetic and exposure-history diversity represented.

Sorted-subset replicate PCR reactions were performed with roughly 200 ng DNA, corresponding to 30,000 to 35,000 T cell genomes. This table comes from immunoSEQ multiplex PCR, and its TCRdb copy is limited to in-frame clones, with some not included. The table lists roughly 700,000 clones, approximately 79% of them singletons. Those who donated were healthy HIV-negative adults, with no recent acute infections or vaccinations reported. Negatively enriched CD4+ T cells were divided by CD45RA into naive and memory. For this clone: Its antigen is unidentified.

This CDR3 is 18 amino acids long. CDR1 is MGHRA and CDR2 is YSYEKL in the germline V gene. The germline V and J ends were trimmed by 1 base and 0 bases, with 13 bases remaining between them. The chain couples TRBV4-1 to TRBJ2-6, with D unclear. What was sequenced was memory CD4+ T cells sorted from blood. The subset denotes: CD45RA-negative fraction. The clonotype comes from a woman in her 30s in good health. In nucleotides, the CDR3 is TGCGCCAGCAGCCAAGTCGTGGACGGGTACTCTGGGGCCAACGTCCTGACTTTC. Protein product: CASSQVVDGYSGANVLTF.